A selection of T cell receptor beta chains follows, all from one sample in a study of cytomegalovirus exposure and HLA in healthy donors. Profiled with immunoSEQ multiplex PCR; TCRdb holds only in-frame clones, not every one. This sample carries 200,000 to 250,000 clones, 83% of them seen once, and the ten largest clones take about 1.4%. The sequenced sample consisted of PBMCs. The receptor source for this set is a girl aged 5-17 years in good health and CMV-seronegative. The CDR3 runs from the conserved cysteine through the conserved F or W. The order of the fields is J gene, D gene, V gene, clone size, CDR3 protein, CDR3 DNA. D genes are given only for firm matches. Some rows have no size entry. The others give once, few or many, or a class for an expanded clone.

J: TRBJ2-2; D: TRBD1; V: TRBV7-9; size: NA; CDR3: CASSLFAWTGATAGELFF; DNA: TGTGCCAGCAGTTTGTTTGCTTGGACAGGGGCCACCGCCGGGGAGCTGTTTTTT
J: TRBJ2-2; D: NA; V: TRBV7-9; size: NA; CDR3: CASSFVGEDTGELFF; DNA: TGTGCCAGCAGCTTTGTAGGGGAGGACACCGGGGAGCTGTTTTTT
J: TRBJ1-2; D: NA; V: TRBV7-7; size: NA; CDR3: CASSPYRGSPYGYTF; DNA: TGTGCTAGCAGCCCCTACCGGGGGTCACCCTATGGCTACACCTTC
J: TRBJ1-3; D: TRBD1; V: TRBV7-9; size: NA; CDR3: CASSLFGTGTGGNTIYF; DNA: TGTGCCAGCAGCTTATTCGGGACAGGGACCGGGGGAAACACCATATATTTT
J: TRBJ2-1; D: TRBD1; V: TRBV9; size: once; CDR3: CASGGTGLYNEQFF; DNA: TGTGCCAGCGGAGGGACAGGGTTGTACAATGAGCAGTTCTTC
J: TRBJ2-3; D: TRBD2; V: TRBV9; size: NA; CDR3: CASSVGLAGVGLTDTQYF; DNA: TGTGCCAGCAGCGTGGGACTAGCGGGGGTTGGGTTAACAGATACGCAGTATTTT
J: TRBJ1-6; D: NA; V: TRBV30; size: NA; CDR3: CAWSVFRSPLHF; DNA: TGTGCCTGGAGTGTTTTTCGGTCACCCCTCCACTTT
J: TRBJ1-4; D: TRBD1; V: TRBV9; size: NA; CDR3: CASSVGQGTEKLFF; DNA: TGTGCCAGCAGCGTCGGACAGGGGACAGAAAAACTGTTTTTT
J: TRBJ2-1; D: TRBD1; V: TRBV6-5; size: NA; CDR3: CASRTGGPYNEQFF; DNA: TGTGCCAGCAGAACAGGGGGCCCCTACAATGAGCAGTTCTTC
J: TRBJ1-2; D: NA; V: TRBV2; size: NA; CDR3: CASRKTVYGYTF; DNA: TGTGCCAGCAGAAAGACAGTCTATGGCTACACCTTC
J: TRBJ2-2; D: NA; V: TRBV5-6; size: NA; CDR3: CASSLEVLSYTGELFF; DNA: TGTGCCAGCAGCTTGGAAGTTCTCAGTTACACCGGGGAGCTGTTTTTT
J: TRBJ2-2; D: TRBD1; V: TRBV29-1; size: NA; CDR3: CSVNRGSGELFF; DNA: TGCAGCGTCAACAGGGGTTCCGGGGAGCTGTTTTTT
J: TRBJ2-7; D: NA; V: TRBV7-8; size: NA; CDR3: CASSLEWTATTYEQYF; DNA: TGTGCCAGCAGCTTAGAATGGACAGCTACAACCTACGAGCAGTACTTC
J: TRBJ2-1; D: TRBD2; V: TRBV7-3; size: NA; CDR3: CASSSIAGDRNEQFF; DNA: TGTGCCAGCAGCAGTATAGCGGGGGATAGGAATGAGCAGTTCTTC
J: TRBJ2-6; D: NA; V: TRBV18; size: NA; CDR3: CASSPNRGSSGANVLTF; DNA: TGTGCCAGCTCACCGAACCGGGGGAGCTCTGGGGCCAACGTCCTGACTTTC
J: TRBJ1-4; D: NA; V: TRBV19; size: NA; CDR3: CASSPQYAANEKLFF; DNA: TGTGCCAGTTCCCCGCAGTATGCAGCTAATGAAAAACTGTTTTTT
J: TRBJ1-3; D: NA; V: TRBV5-1; size: once; CDR3: CASSPWAGGTGNTIYF; DNA: TGCGCCAGCAGCCCGTGGGCCGGGGGGACTGGAAACACCATATATTTT
J: TRBJ2-3; D: NA; V: TRBV6-5; size: NA; CDR3: CASSYRRGTDTQYF; DNA: TGTGCCAGCAGTTACCGCAGGGGAACAGATACGCAGTATTTT
J: TRBJ2-3; D: TRBD2; V: TRBV18; size: NA; CDR3: CASSPYTRLASTDTQYF; DNA: TGTGCCAGCTCACCATATACCCGACTAGCGAGCACAGATACGCAGTATTTT
J: TRBJ1-1; D: TRBD1; V: TRBV6-6; size: once; CDR3: CASSAGGYTEAFF; DNA: TGTGCCAGCAGTGCAGGGGGGTACACTGAAGCTTTCTTT
J: TRBJ1-6; D: TRBD1; V: TRBV6-4; size: NA; CDR3: CASSETGAHNSPLHF; DNA: TGTGCCAGCAGTGAGACAGGGGCCCATAATTCACCCCTCCACTTT
J: TRBJ1-1; D: TRBD1; V: TRBV4-2; size: few; CDR3: CASRPITGEMNTEAFF; DNA: TGTGCCAGCAGACCCATCACAGGGGAGATGAACACTGAAGCTTTCTTT